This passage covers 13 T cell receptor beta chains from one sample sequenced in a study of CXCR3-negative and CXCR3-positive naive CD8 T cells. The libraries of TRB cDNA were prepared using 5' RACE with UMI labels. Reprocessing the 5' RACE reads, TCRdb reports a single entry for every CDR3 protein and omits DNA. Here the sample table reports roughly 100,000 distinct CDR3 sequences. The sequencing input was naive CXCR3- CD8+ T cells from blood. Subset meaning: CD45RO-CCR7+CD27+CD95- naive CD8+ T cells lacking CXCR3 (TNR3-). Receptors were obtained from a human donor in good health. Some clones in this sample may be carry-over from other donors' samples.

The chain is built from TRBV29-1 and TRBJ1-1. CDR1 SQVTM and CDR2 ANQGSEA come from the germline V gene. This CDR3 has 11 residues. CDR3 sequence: CSVERRLEAFF.

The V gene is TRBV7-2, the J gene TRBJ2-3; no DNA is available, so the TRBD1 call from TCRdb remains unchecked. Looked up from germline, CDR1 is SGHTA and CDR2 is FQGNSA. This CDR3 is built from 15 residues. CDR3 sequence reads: CASSLTGPSTDTQYF.

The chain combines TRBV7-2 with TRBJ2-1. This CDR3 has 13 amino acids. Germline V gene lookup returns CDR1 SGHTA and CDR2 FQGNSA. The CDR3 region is CASTESSYNEQFF.

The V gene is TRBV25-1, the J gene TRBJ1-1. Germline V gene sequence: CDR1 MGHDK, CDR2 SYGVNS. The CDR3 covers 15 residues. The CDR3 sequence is CASSEWRQVVTEAFF.

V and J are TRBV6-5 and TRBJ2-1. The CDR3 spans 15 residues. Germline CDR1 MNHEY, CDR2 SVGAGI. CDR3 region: CASSYSKSSYNEQFF.

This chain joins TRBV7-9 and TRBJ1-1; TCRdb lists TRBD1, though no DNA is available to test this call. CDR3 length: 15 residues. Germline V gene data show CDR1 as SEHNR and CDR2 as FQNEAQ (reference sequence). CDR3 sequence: CASLRGQGMNTEAFF. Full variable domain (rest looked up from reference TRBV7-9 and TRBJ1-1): DTGVSQNPRHKITKRGQNVTFRCDPISEHNRLYWYRQTLGQGPEFLTYFQNEAQLEKSRLLSDRFSAERPKGSFSTLEIQRTEQGDSAMYLCASLRGQGMNTEAFFGQGTRLTVV.

The CDR3 loop is CASSQGSSYNGQFF. The chain employs TRBV13 and TRBJ2-1. The CDR3 spans 14 residues. Germline CDR1 PRHDT, CDR2 FYEKMQ (reference sequence).

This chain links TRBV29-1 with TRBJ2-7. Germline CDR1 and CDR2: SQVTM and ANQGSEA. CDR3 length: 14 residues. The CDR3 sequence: CSVGASVSGNEQYF.

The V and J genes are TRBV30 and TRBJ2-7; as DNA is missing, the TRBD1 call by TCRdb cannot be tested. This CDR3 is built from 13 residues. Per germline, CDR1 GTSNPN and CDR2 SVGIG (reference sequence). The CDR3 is CAWAMGVGYEQYF.

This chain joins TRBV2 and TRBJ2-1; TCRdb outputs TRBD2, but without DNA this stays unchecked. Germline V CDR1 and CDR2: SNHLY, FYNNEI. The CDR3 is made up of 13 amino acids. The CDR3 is CARELVTYNEQFF.

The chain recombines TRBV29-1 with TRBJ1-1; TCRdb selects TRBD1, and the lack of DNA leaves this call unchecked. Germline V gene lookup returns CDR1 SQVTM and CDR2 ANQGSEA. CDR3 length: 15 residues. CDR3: CSVEDLPPGGTEAFF.

The CDR3 sequence is CASSYPRRYQETQYF. V is TRBV6-5 and J is TRBJ2-5. The CDR3 spans 15 residues. Germline V lookup: CDR1 MNHEY, CDR2 SVGAGI.

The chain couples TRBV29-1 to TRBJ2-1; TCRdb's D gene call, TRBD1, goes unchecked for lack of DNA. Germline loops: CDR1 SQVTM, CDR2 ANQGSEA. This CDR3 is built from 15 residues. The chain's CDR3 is CSVDWGTPPYNEQFF.